Listed here is a single T cell receptor beta chain. Its target is unknown. The entry originates in a study of T cells after yellow fever vaccination. Across the whole study: Libraries from low-cell-number fractions were prepared with the SMART-Seq v4 Ultra Low Input RNA kit. Overall study results and limits: The secondary response showed a weaker magnitude and a faster peak, day 5 versus 15. Detected again after the booster were most primary-vaccination clones, at 95% to 98% CD4 and 88% CD8.

This CDR3 contains 13 residues. Germline V lookup: CDR1 SGHDN, CDR2 FVKESK. V was pared by 5 bases and J by 4 bases, with 12 bases between. One entry per CDR3 protein, called by TCRdb with MiXCR from the 5' RACE reads. The data hold about 240,000 distinct CDR3 sequences, with less than 8.5% observed a single time. The V gene is TRBV14, the J gene TRBJ2-7, with no clear D. Sample: CD4+ T cells sorted from PBMCs, taken 15 days after the yellow fever booster vaccination. The receptor's source is a young man who received the YFV17D yellow fever vaccine. In nucleotides, the CDR3 is TGTGCCAGCAGCTCGAAGTCCGCGTACGAGCAGTACTTC. It translates to CASSSKSAYEQYF. The full variable domain, completed using reference TRBV14 and TRBJ2-7, is EAGVTQFPSHSVIEKGQTVTLRCDPISGHDNLYWYRRVMGKEIKFLLHFVKESKQDESGMPNNRFLAERTGGTYSTLKVQPAELEDSGVYFCASSSKSAYEQYFGPGTRLTVT.